The 19 T cell receptor beta chains below come from one sample, sequenced in a study of T cell clonality in common variable immunodeficiency. Study results and limitations: Common variable immunodeficiency TCR beta sequences reportedly had fewer deletions and N-nucleotide insertions.

Clones were sequenced by immunoSEQ multiplex PCR, and TCRdb holds only the in-frame ones, with some missing. The sample contains about 25,000 clones, none of them singletons. Antigen specificity for these receptors is unknown. The specimen was peripheral blood mononuclear cells. Source of these receptors: a human donor with common variable immunodeficiency.

About this clone: A read error may produce the germline difference seen at one junction end. The read comes to an end 3 residues before the CDR3 does, leaving the germline J gene to fill in the end. The chain links TRBV5-6 to TRBJ1-2; D not resolved. Germline values: CDR1 SGHDT, CDR2 YYEEEE. The CDR3 runs to 14 residues. CDR3 region: CASRLEQDFYGYTF. Incomplete CDR3 DNA: TGTGCCAGCAGGTTGGAGCAGGACTTCTATGGC.

In this sample, this clone turned up many times. The read is 3 residues too short to cover the CDR3 end, so that end is filled in from the germline J gene. The chain couples TRBV5-1 to TRBJ1-1; the D is unclear. This CDR3 has 12 residues. Trimming shortened V by 5 bases and J by 3 bases, and 8 bases separated the two germline ends. Germline V lookup: CDR1 SGHRS, CDR2 YFSETQ. Incomplete CDR3 DNA: TGCGCCAGCAGGGAGACATACACTGAA. Its protein product is CASRETYTE. From start to end, the CDR3 is CASRETYTEAFF.

There are many counts of this clone. The read falls 3 residues short of the CDR3 end, and the missing part is taken from the germline J gene. Other DNA sequences of this sample code for an identical CDR3. V gene TRBV7-8 combines with J gene TRBJ2-1; 11 positions match TRBD1. Germline V gene data show CDR1 as SGHVS and CDR2 as FQNEAQ. J lost 7 bases, V lost 5 bases, and 7 bases had no gene match. The CDR3 has 15 amino acids. CDR3 DNA (partial): TGTGCCAGCAGCCGCGGACAGGGGGCGGGTAATGAG. Translation gives CASSRGQGAGNE. The complete CDR3 sequence is CASSRGQGAGNEQFF.

This clone occurred many times. The sequenced fragment ends 3 residues before the CDR3 boundary, so the rest is inferred from the germline J gene. The rearrangement uses TRBV10-3 and TRBJ2-7; 12 nucleotides agree with TRBD2. Germline CDR1 and CDR2: ENHRY and SYGVKD. V lost 6 bases and J lost 5; bases outside the gene matches: 8. The CDR3 runs 15 residues. The sequenced CDR3 bases are TGTGCCATCAGCACTCGGACTAGCGGGAAGGACGAG. This translates into CAISTRTSGKDE. The complete CDR3 sequence is CAISTRTSGKDEQYF.

Concerning this clone itself: The read gets to within 3 residues of the CDR3 end, and the germline J gene fills in the rest. The chain joins TRBV18 to TRBJ2-3, with 8 bases that match TRBD2. Trimming cost V 4 bases and J 0 bases; bases outside gene matches: 15. The CDR3 consists of 19 residues. Germline CDR1 reads KGHSH; CDR2 reads LQKENI. The sequenced CDR3 bases are TGTGCCAGCTCACTTACAAACTCGGGGACTAGTCCTAGCACAGATACG. Encoded protein: CASSLTNSGTSPSTDT. The CDR3 as a whole reads CASSLTNSGTSPSTDTQYF.

This clone was counted at least ten times. The read gets to within 3 residues of the CDR3 end, and the germline J gene fills in the rest. The chain joins TRBV5-1 to TRBJ2-2; 9 bases are shared with TRBD2. Germline values: CDR1 SGHRS, CDR2 YFSETQ. Losses at the gene ends were 7 bases for V and 0 bases for J; bases not matched to a gene: 4. The CDR3 runs 15 residues. CDR3 residues: CASRRLAANTGELFF. The CDR3 DNA, read in part, is TGCGCCAGCCGTAGACTAGCGGCGAACACCGGGGAG.

Points on this clone: The missing CDR3 end, 3 residues past where the read stops, is filled in from the germline J gene. J is TRBJ2-7 and V is TRBV7-9; tentative D call: TRBD2 (6 bases). CDR1 is SEHNR and CDR2 is FQNEAQ in the germline V gene (reference sequence). This CDR3 comprises 14 residues. Trimming took off 4 bases at V and 6 bases at J, with 16 bases between the two ends. Incomplete CDR3 DNA: TGTGCCAGCAGCTGGGACTCAGCGTCCCCCGAG. It translates to CASSWDSASPE. The whole CDR3 protein is CASSWDSASPEQYF.

This clone has more than one count but fewer than ten. The sequenced fragment ends 3 residues before the CDR3 boundary, so the rest is inferred from the germline J gene. The chain is built from TRBV30 and TRBJ2-3; a weak D match, TRBD2 (6 bases). V was shortened by 4 bases and J by 8 bases, with 16 bases between the two germline ends. The CDR3 contains 13 residues. CDR1 GTSNPN and CDR2 SVGIG come from the germline V gene (reference sequence). CDR3 residues: CAWKRDLRGTQYF. CDR3 bases read: TGTGCCTGGAAAAGGGACTTGAGGGGTACG.

This clone came up many times. Read data end 3 residues before the CDR3 end; the end is taken from the germline J gene. The chain carries TRBV5-1 and TRBJ1-1; TRBD1 matches 7 bases. Trimming cost V 5 bases and J 1 base; bases outside gene matches: 2. CDR1 and CDR2 from the germline V gene are SGHRS and YFSETQ. This CDR3 is 13 amino acids long. CDR3 residues: CASSRQGNTEAFF. Partial CDR3 DNA: TGCGCCAGCAGTAGACAGGGGAACACTGAA. The entire variable domain, with the rest obtained from reference TRBV5-1 and TRBJ1-1, is as follows: KAGVTQTPRYLIKTRGQQVTLSCSPISGHRSVSWYQQTPGQGLQFLFEYFSETQRNKGNFPGRFSGRQFSNSRSEMNVSTLELGDSALYLCASSRQGNTEAFFGQGTRLTVV.

This clone came up a few times. The sequenced fragment ends 3 residues before the CDR3 boundary, so the rest is inferred from the germline J gene. V is TRBV5-1 and J is TRBJ2-5; 7 nucleotides align to TRBD1. V was pared by 2 bases and J by 4 bases, with 5 bases of the junction left unmatched. This CDR3 is 14 amino acids long. Germline CDR1 SGHRS, CDR2 YFSETQ. The part of the CDR3 DNA that was read is TGCGCCAGCAGCTTACAGGGGCGCGGAGAGACC. It translates to CASSLQGRGET. The CDR3 as a whole reads CASSLQGRGETQYF.

This clone was seen ten or more times. The DNA ends 3 residues before the CDR3 does, and the rest of the CDR3 is filled in from the germline J gene. The chain couples TRBV2 to TRBJ1-2, with TRBD1 matching 9 bases. This CDR3 is 16 amino acids long. Per the germline V gene, CDR1 is SNHLY and CDR2 is FYNNEI. Losses at the gene ends were 0 bases for V and 2 bases for J; bases not matched to a gene: 4. CDR3 DNA (partial): TGTGCCAGCAGTGAAGCGGGAGGACAGGGGAACTATGGC. Translating it yields CASSEAGGQGNYG. The complete CDR3 reads CASSEAGGQGNYGYTF. Based on the CDR3 plus reference TRBV2 and TRBJ1-2, the full variable domain is EPEVTQTPSHQVTQMGQEVILRCVPISNHLYFYWYRQILGQKVEFLVSFYNNEISEKSEIFDDQFSVERPDGSNFTLKIRSTKLEDSAMYFCASSEAGGQGNYGYTFGSGTRLTVV.

Comments on this clone: The CDR3 end lies 3 residues beyond the end of the read and is filled in from the germline J gene. This chain links TRBV19 with TRBJ1-1; 7 positions match TRBD1. V lost 10 bases and J lost 2; bases outside the gene matches: 7. This CDR3 comprises 13 residues. Germline CDR1 and CDR2: LNHDA and SQIVND (reference sequence). CDR3 bases read: TGTGCCACGCTTGACAGGGCAAACACTGAA. Translated: CATLDRANTE. The full CDR3 reads CATLDRANTEAFF. Filled out from reference TRBV19 and TRBJ1-1, the complete variable domain reads DGGITQSPKYLFRKEGQNVTLSCEQNLNHDAMYWYRQDPGQGLRLIYYSQIVNDFQKGDIAEGYSVSREKKESFPLTVTSAQKNPTAFYLCATLDRANTEAFFGQGTRLTVV.

Partial CDR3 DNA: TGTGCCAGCAGATTAATGGGACTAGCGGGAGATGAG. Protein product: CASRLMGLAGDE. The whole CDR3 protein reads CASRLMGLAGDEQFF. The chain recombines TRBV11-2 with TRBJ2-1, with 14 bases fitting TRBD2. The read terminates 3 residues ahead of where the CDR3 ends, so the germline J gene completes it. This CDR3 region has 15 residues. Unmatched junction bases numbered 6, after V lost 6 bases and J lost 8 bases. Germline CDR1 and CDR2: SGHAT and FQNNGV.

This clone was seen repeatedly, ten times or more. The read terminates 3 residues before the CDR3 end, so the remaining end is supplied by the germline J gene. V usage is TRBV7-2 and J usage is TRBJ2-4, with D unclear. CDR1 is SGHTA and CDR2 is FQGNSA in the germline V gene. This CDR3 has 12 residues. With 2 bases removed from V and 7 bases from J, the gap between germline ends came to 6 bases. The part of the CDR3 DNA that was read is TGTGCCAGCAGCTTACAAGGGAACATT. Translation gives CASSLQGNI. The entire CDR3 protein reads CASSLQGNIQYF.

This clone was recorded many times. The read comes to an end 3 residues before the CDR3 does, leaving the germline J gene to fill in the end. V is TRBV5-5 and J is TRBJ2-3; a possible D gene is TRBD2 (5 bases). Trimming stripped 1 base from V and 4 bases from J, with 13 bases between. The CDR3 length is 15 residues. CDR1 is SGHKS, CDR2 YYEKEE, per germline (reference sequence). CDR3 protein: CASSLFSSSADTQYF. The sequenced part of the CDR3 DNA is TGTGCCAGCAGCTTGTTTTCTAGCAGCGCAGATACG.

This clone was detected many times. With the read ending 3 residues before the CDR3 end, the germline J gene is used to fill in that end. The chain links TRBV30 to TRBJ2-1; 9 bases align to TRBD1. The CDR3 extends over 13 amino acids. Germline values: CDR1 GTSNPN, CDR2 SVGIG (reference sequence). Trimming removed 3 bases from V and 7 bases from J; junction bases left unmatched: 4. This CDR3 is CAWRRDRVNEQFF. The sequenced part of the CDR3 DNA is TGTGCCTGGAGGAGGGACAGGGTAAATGAG.

This clone showed up many times. Read sequence stops 3 residues before the CDR3 end, and the germline J gene provides the missing end. V is TRBV5-1 and J is TRBJ2-5; 9 bases are shared with TRBD2. This CDR3 is 15 amino acids long. The J segment lost 4 bases and the V segment lost 3 bases, leaving 7 bases of the junction unmatched. The V gene's germline CDR1 is SGHRS and CDR2 YFSETQ. This CDR3 is CASSSWTSVGETQYF. The CDR3 DNA, read in part, is TGCGCCAGCAGCTCCTGGACTAGCGTAGGAGAGACC.

The table lists this clone with many counts. The read finishes 3 residues shy of the CDR3 end, and the germline J gene is used to complete it. This chain uses TRBV29-1 with TRBJ1-6; no firm D call. CDR1 is SQVTM, CDR2 ANQGSEA, per germline. This CDR3 region has 12 residues. Trimming shortened V by 7 bases and J by 5 bases, and 9 bases separated the two germline ends. CDR3 protein: CSARLNNSPLHF. The part of the CDR3 DNA that was read is TGCAGCGCTAGACTCAATAATTCACCC.

Turning to this clone: The CDR3 extends 3 residues past the end of the read, so its final part is completed from the germline J gene. J is TRBJ1-5 and V is TRBV18, with 7 bases identical to TRBD1. This CDR3 comprises 14 residues. Germline V lookup: CDR1 KGHSH, CDR2 LQKENI. The V and J ends lost 3 bases and 6 bases, in that order; junction bases with no gene match: 5. This CDR3 reads CASSPAQGGQPQHF. Partial CDR3 DNA: TGTGCCAGCTCACCGGCGCAGGGGGGTCAGCCC.